The 28 T cell receptor beta chains below were found in one sample sequenced in a study of human T cells and chemical hapten exposure. Time point here: patch test 3, about 24 weeks after DPC sensitization. Documented treatment: therapeutic diphenylcyclopropenone sensitization with weekly scalp DPC. Using its own MiXCR run on the RACE reads, TCRdb lists one record per CDR3 protein. The top ten clones hold 2% to 2.5% of a sample with 130,000 or so distinct CDR3 sequences, 10% to 12% of them seen once. Sequenced here: whole blood, sampled in connection with sensitization to the hapten diphenylcyclopropenone (DPC). These receptors originate from a woman between 50 and 59 years old with alopecia areata. Some clones in this sample may be carry-over from other donors' samples.

DNA of the CDR3: TGTGCCAGCAGCTGGAAGGCGGCGGAAAAACTGTTTTTT. It encodes CASSWKAAEKLFF. J is TRBJ1-4 and V is TRBV5-6; D uncertain. V lost 3 bases, J lost 8 bases, and 11 bases lay in between. This CDR3 spans 13 amino acids. The germline gives CDR1 SGHDT, CDR2 YYEEEE.

This clonotype showed up just a few times. This chain links TRBV5-4 with TRBJ2-7; a possible D gene is TRBD1 (6 bases). The V gene's germline CDR1 is SGHNT and CDR2 YYREEE (reference sequence). The CDR3 is 16 residues long. V lost 0 bases to trimming and J lost 7 bases, with 20 bases between them. CDR3 sequence reads: CASSLAAKTGSSEQYF. CDR3 DNA sequence: TGTGCCAGCAGCTTGGCCGCGAAGACAGGCAGTTCGGAGCAGTACTTC.

The rearrangement joins TRBV29-1 to TRBJ2-1; D gene ambiguous. The CDR3 is 12 amino acids. Germline-derived CDR1 and CDR2 are SQVTM and ANQGSEA. V lost 6 bases, J lost 4 bases, and 10 bases lay in between. The CDR3 bases are TGCAGCGTCACGACCCAGTACAATGAGCAGTTCTTC. Encoded protein: CSVTTQYNEQFF.

This clonotype was counted many times. The V and J genes are TRBV12-3 or TRBV12-4 and TRBJ1-1; D is unresolved. The CDR3 consists of 13 residues. The V gene lost 2 bases and the J gene lost 4 bases, with 8 bases spanning the gap. The CDR3 here is CASSLKGGTEAFF. For the CDR3, the DNA is TGTGCCAGCAGTTTAAAGGGTGGCACTGAAGCTTTCTTT.

This clonotype appeared a few times. The gene calls are TRBV5-1 and TRBJ1-3, with 7 bases fitting TRBD1. The V gene's germline CDR1 is SGHRS and CDR2 YFSETQ. Unmatched junction bases numbered 7, after V lost 4 bases and J lost 0 bases. The CDR3 runs 16 residues. The CDR3 protein is CASSMRQGDSGNTIYF. The CDR3 DNA is TGCGCCAGCAGCATGCGACAGGGCGACTCTGGAAACACCATATATTTT. The full variable domain, rest sourced from reference TRBV5-1 and TRBJ1-3, is KAGVTQTPRYLIKTRGQQVTLSCSPISGHRSVSWYQQTPGQGLQFLFEYFSETQRNKGNFPGRFSGRQFSNSRSEMNVSTLELGDSALYLCASSMRQGDSGNTIYFGEGSWLTVV.

This clonotype has ten or more counts. This chain joins TRBV7-2 and TRBJ2-3, with no clear D. The germline V gene has CDR1 SGHTA and CDR2 FQGNSA. The CDR3 consists of 13 residues. V lost 1 base to trimming and J lost 2 bases, with 4 bases between them. The CDR3 spells CASSLDVTDTQYF. The CDR3 DNA sequence: TGTGCCAGCAGCTTAGACGTCACAGATACGCAGTATTTT. The full variable domain, its missing parts supplied by reference TRBV7-2 and TRBJ2-3, is GAGVSQSPSNKVTEKGKDVELRCDPISGHTALYWYRQSLGQGLEFLIYFQGNSAPDKSGLPSDRFSAERTGGSVSTLTIQRTQQEDSAVYLCASSLDVTDTQYFGPGTRLTVL.

The chain employs TRBV29-1 and TRBJ2-3, with D unclear. This CDR3 has 11 residues. CDR1 and CDR2 (germline): SQVTM, ANQGSEA. V lost 4 bases to trimming and J lost 6 bases, with 8 bases between them. CDR3 in DNA: TGCAGCGTTGCACGCTCGGATACGCAGTATTTT. Translating gives CSVARSDTQYF.

This clonotype was observed at least ten times. The chain joins TRBV27 to TRBJ2-7, with 7 positions matching TRBD1. This CDR3 contains 14 residues. V shed 5 bases, J shed 0 bases, and the junction held 4 bases outside the gene matches. Per germline, CDR1 MNHEY and CDR2 SMNVEV (reference sequence). The CDR3 DNA follows: TGTGCCAGCAGTCTTCAGGGGGTCTCCTACGAGCAGTACTTC. This codes for CASSLQGVSYEQYF.

A few counts support this clonotype. The gene calls are TRBV5-6 and TRBJ2-7; 8 nucleotides match TRBD2. Germline-derived CDR1 and CDR2 are SGHDT and YYEEEE. J was trimmed by 2 bases and V by 2 bases; bases with no gene match: 3. The CDR3 spans 14 residues. The CDR3 DNA reads TGTGCCAGCAGCTTAGCGGGGGTTCCCTACGAGCAGTACTTC. It codes for CASSLAGVPYEQYF.

This clonotype turned up a few times. The chain combines TRBV20-1 with TRBJ2-7; TRBD2 agrees at 9 bases. The germline CDR1 and CDR2 sequences are DFQATT and SNEGSKA (reference sequence). CDR3 length equals 13 residues. The junction had 4 bases not matched to a gene; V was cut back by 4 bases and J by 3 bases. CDR3 residues: CSATSGDIYEQYF. CDR3 DNA: TGCAGTGCTACTAGCGGGGACATCTACGAGCAGTACTTC.

This clonotype was seen just once. The rearrangement joins TRBV27 to TRBJ2-5, with 14 bases fitting TRBD2. The trim removed 2 bases at V and 5 bases at J, leaving 4 bases unmatched. This CDR3 has 16 amino acids. The germline CDR1 and CDR2 sequences are MNHEY and SMNVEV (reference sequence). CDR3 residues: CASSLRLAGGRETQYF. CDR3 DNA: TGTGCCAGCAGTTTACGACTAGCGGGGGGGCGTGAGACCCAGTACTTC.

This clonotype has more than one count but fewer than ten. The chain has TRBV6-2 or TRBV6-3 and TRBJ2-1, with D perhaps given as TRBD1 or TRBD2 (5 bases each). The CDR3 length is 11 residues. Trimming removed 11 bases at V and 7 bases at J, with 12 bases between. Germline CDR1 MNHEY, CDR2 SVGEGT. In nucleotides, the CDR3 is TGTGCCCCCAAGGGGAGTAATGAGCAGTTCTTC. Translation: CAPKGSNEQFF.

This clonotype was found a few times. The chain has TRBV10-2 and TRBJ2-3; TRBD1 matches 7 bases. CDR1 is WSHSY and CDR2 is SAAADI in the germline V gene. The CDR3 has 12 amino acids. V was clipped by 8 bases and J by 3 bases; unmatched bases: 2. In DNA form, the CDR3 reads TGCGCCAGCCGACAGGGAACAGATACGCAGTATTTT. This codes for CASRQGTDTQYF.

This clonotype appeared a few times. This chain uses TRBV27 with TRBJ2-7, with a weak D call TRBD2 (6 bases). From germline, CDR1 is MNHEY and CDR2 SMNVEV (reference sequence). With 5 bases removed from V and 7 bases from J, the gap between germline ends came to 15 bases. This CDR3 has 13 residues. DNA of the CDR3: TGTGCCAGCAGTCCCTCAGGAGGGAATGAGCAGTACTTC. Translation: CASSPSGGNEQYF.

This clonotype was detected only a few times. CDR3 region: CATSRDRTSSYNEQFF. As DNA, the CDR3 is TGTGCCACCAGCAGAGATAGGACTAGCTCCTACAATGAGCAGTTCTTC. V gene TRBV15 combines with J gene TRBJ2-1; 7 bases fit TRBD2. CDR1 and CDR2 (germline): LNHNV, YYDKDF (reference sequence). CDR3 size: 16 residues. V shed 0 bases, J shed 0 bases, and the junction held 2 bases outside the gene matches.

This clonotype was detected ten times or more. This chain joins TRBV12-3 or TRBV12-4 and TRBJ2-3; 8 bases match TRBD1. Germline trimming cut 5 bases from V and 4 bases from J; bases unmatched to any gene: 14. The CDR3 consists of 17 residues. CDR3 region: CASSIPPQGASSDTQYF. CDR3 coding DNA: TGTGCCAGCAGTATACCCCCCCAGGGGGCTAGTTCAGATACGCAGTATTTT.

This clonotype was seen a handful of times. The chain couples TRBV2 to TRBJ1-1, with D hard to call. The V gene's germline CDR1 is SNHLY and CDR2 FYNNEI. The CDR3 is 15 residues long. V gave up 1 base and J gave up 4 bases, with 13 bases separating them. In DNA, the CDR3 is TGTGCCAGCAGTGAAGTCCGGGGTCTGGGCACTGAAGCTTTCTTT. This translates into CASSEVRGLGTEAFF.

This clonotype has a count of ten or more. The chain recombines TRBV20-1 with TRBJ2-4; TRBD2 matches 8 bases. V dropped 6 bases and J dropped 2; count of bases not matched to a gene: 9. The CDR3 is 15 residues long. CDR1 and CDR2 (germline): DFQATT, SNEGSKA (reference sequence). CDR3 sequence reads: CSALSGSSTKNIQYF. The CDR3 DNA sequence: TGCAGTGCCCTGAGCGGGAGCTCAACCAAAAACATTCAGTACTTC.

The J gene is TRBJ1-3, the V gene TRBV5-1, with a tentative D call TRBD1 (5 bases). Trimming removed 3 bases from V and 4 bases from J, with 11 bases in between. Germline assignment: CDR1 SGHRS and CDR2 YFSETQ. This CDR3 contains 14 residues. CDR3 sequence: CASSSGDAGNTIYF. Here the CDR3 DNA reads TGCGCCAGCAGCTCGGGGGACGCCGGAAACACCATATATTTT.

This chain joins TRBV5-1 and TRBJ1-1; 9 bases line up with TRBD1. The CDR3 length is 14 residues. Germline trimming cut 10 bases from V and 1 base from J; bases unmatched to any gene: 8. Germline lookup yields CDR1 SGHRS and CDR2 YFSETQ. The CDR3 loop reads CASQGARGNTEAFF. CDR3 nucleotides: TGCGCCTCACAGGGGGCGCGAGGGAACACTGAAGCTTTCTTT.

This chain uses TRBV7-8 with TRBJ2-3; D is unclear. The length of the CDR3 is 14 residues. Germline V lookup: CDR1 SGHVS, CDR2 FQNEAQ. The V end was cut by 1 base, the J end by 6 bases, with 11 bases between. The CDR3: CASSLVLVTDTQYF. The CDR3 DNA follows: TGTGCCAGCAGCTTAGTCTTGGTTACGGATACGCAGTATTTT.

This sequence joins TRBV30 and TRBJ2-5; TRBD2 matches 7 bases. V trimming: 7 bases; J trimming: 5 bases; junction bases outside the gene matches: 4. The CDR3 extends over 11 amino acids. CDR1 GTSNPN and CDR2 SVGIG come from the germline V gene (reference sequence). The CDR3 DNA reads as TGTGCCTCGACTAGCCGGGAGACCCAGTACTTC. Its translation is CASTSRETQYF.

The DNA of the CDR3 is TGTGCCAGCAGCGCCGCATCAGATACGCAGTATTTT. It yields the protein CASSAASDTQYF. The J gene is TRBJ2-3, the V gene TRBV13; D is undetermined. The CDR3 has 12 amino acids. The V gene lost 5 bases and the J gene lost 4 bases, with 7 bases spanning the gap. Germline CDR1 and CDR2: PRHDT and FYEKMQ (reference sequence).

This clonotype was detected a few times. This chain connects TRBV7-9 to TRBJ2-7; 11 bases match TRBD1. From germline, CDR1 is SEHNR and CDR2 FQNEAQ (reference sequence). The CDR3 is 18 amino acids. V trimming: 5 bases; J trimming: 0 bases; junction bases outside the gene matches: 12. The CDR3 is CASSARDRGSPSSYEQYF. DNA of the CDR3: TGTGCCAGCAGCGCTAGGGACAGGGGGTCCCCAAGCTCCTACGAGCAGTACTTC.

The sample holds many counts of this clonotype. The V and J genes are TRBV7-2 and TRBJ2-1; 10 nucleotides align to TRBD2. CDR3 length: 15 amino acids. V lost 1 base and J lost 6; bases outside the gene matches: 3. CDR1 and CDR2 (germline): SGHTA, FQGNSA. The CDR3 sequence is CASSLGGLAINEQFF. CDR3 nucleotide sequence: TGTGCCAGCAGCTTAGGGGGACTAGCGATCAATGAGCAGTTCTTC.

This clonotype was observed a handful of times. V and J are TRBV12-3 or TRBV12-4 and TRBJ2-1, with 9 nucleotides matching TRBD1. This CDR3 is built from 15 residues. The J segment lost 5 bases and the V segment lost 5 bases, leaving 7 bases of the junction unmatched. CDR3 bases: TGTGCCAGCAGTCACCGGGACAGGGCGGACAATGAGCAGTTCTTC. Its protein product is CASSHRDRADNEQFF.

This clonotype was seen repeatedly, ten times or more. CDR3 region: CASSLGSREQYF. CDR3 nucleotides: TGTGCCAGCAGCTTAGGGTCAAGGGAGCAGTACTTC. V is TRBV7-2 and J is TRBJ2-7; D is ambiguous. V shed 1 base and J shed 7 bases, with 8 bases lying between them. Germline V lookup: CDR1 SGHTA, CDR2 FQGNSA. This CDR3 is 12 amino acids long.

The chain is built from TRBV7-2 and TRBJ2-5, with D perhaps TRBD1 (6 bases). V was trimmed by 5 bases and J by 4 bases, leaving 26 bases between them. The CDR3 covers 18 residues. The germline V gene encodes CDR1 SGHTA and CDR2 FQGNSA. This chain's CDR3 is CASSPHPPGTTSGETQYF. CDR3 nucleotide sequence: TGTGCCAGCAGCCCCCATCCCCCCGGGACAACCTCGGGAGAGACCCAGTACTTC.